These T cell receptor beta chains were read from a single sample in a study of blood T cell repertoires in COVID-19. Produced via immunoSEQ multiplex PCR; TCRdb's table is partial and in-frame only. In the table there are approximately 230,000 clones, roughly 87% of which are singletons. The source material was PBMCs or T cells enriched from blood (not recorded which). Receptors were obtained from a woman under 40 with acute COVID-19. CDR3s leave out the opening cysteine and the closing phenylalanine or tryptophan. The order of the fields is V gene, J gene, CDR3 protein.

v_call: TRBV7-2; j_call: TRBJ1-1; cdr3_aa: ASSPGWPENTEAF
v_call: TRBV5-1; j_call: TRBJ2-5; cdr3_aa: ASSPPVAGGVETQY
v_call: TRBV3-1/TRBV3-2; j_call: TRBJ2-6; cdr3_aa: ASSPPGGRGANVLT
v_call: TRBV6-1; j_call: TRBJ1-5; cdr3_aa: ASSEVLFGQNQPQH
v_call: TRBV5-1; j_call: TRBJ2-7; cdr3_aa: ASSPGQGWGSSYEQY
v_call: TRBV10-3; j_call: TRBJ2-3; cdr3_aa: AIRSGGSNTDTQY
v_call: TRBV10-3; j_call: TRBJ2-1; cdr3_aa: AISESTRRKGTGTF
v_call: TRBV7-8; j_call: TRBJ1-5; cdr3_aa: ASSQPPGKYSNQPQH
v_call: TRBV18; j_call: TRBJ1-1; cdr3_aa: ASSPGRVSDTEAF
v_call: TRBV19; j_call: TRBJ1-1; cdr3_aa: ASSIVPGKGTEAF
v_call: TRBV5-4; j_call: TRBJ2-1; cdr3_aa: ASSGSLAGEVNEQF
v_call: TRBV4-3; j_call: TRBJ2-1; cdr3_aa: ASSQDRGSYNEQF
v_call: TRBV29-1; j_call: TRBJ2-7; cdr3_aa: SVAPGGDYEQY
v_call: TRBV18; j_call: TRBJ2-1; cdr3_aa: ASSPPVAGRDEQF
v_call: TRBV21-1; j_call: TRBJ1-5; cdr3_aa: ASSKALVGVPAIHSNQPQH
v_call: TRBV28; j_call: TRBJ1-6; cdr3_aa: ASRPPGQEKNSPLH
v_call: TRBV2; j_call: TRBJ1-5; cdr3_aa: ASRGSSGFFGNQPQH
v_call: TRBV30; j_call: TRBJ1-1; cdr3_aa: AWSGTAGGGEAF
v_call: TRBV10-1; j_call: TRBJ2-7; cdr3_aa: ASIGRSCYEQY
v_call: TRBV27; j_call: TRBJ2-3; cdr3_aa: ASSPHLAGEGTQY
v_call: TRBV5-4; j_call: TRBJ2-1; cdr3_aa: ASSWTSGRGYNEQF
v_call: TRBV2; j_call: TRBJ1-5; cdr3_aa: ASSRDRELGQPQH
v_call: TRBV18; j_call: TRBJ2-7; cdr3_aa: ASSPGEGYEQY
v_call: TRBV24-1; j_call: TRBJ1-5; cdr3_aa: ATGGAPPNQPQH
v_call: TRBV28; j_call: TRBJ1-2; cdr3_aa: ASGGTDHPYGYT
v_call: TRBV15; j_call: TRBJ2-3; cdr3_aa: ATSRDGDSLSPLSTDTQY
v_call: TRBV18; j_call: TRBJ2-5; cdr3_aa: ASSPAGITGTQY
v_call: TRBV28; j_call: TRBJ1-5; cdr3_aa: ASSLDRRTYSNQPQH
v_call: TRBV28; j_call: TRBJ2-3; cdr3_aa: ASKGTSGGYSTDTQY
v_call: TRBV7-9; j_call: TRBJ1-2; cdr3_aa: ASSLAGESKGYT
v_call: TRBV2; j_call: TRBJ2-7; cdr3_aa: ASSDSYEQY
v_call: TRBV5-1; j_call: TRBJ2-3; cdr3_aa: ASMPTSGLDTQY
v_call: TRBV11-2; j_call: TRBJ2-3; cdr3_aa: ASSLGTGGDTQY
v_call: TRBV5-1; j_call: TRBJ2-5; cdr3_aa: ASSLTGGQVRVETQY
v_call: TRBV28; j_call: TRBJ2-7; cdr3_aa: ASRLAATYEQY
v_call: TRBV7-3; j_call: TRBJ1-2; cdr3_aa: ASSWTGQEGYT
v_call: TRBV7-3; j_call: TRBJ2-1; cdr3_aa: ASSLDRSSYNEQF
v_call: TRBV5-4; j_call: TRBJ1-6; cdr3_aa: ASSLRTSYNSPLH
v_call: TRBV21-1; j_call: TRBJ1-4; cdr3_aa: ASTKYWSPNEKLF
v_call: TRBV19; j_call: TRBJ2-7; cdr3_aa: ASIKYAAGDGGLTYEQY
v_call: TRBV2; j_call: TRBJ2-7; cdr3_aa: ASRGAIYEQY
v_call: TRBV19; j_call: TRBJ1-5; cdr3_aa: ASSIESYSNQPQH
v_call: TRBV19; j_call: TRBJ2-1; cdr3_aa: ASSMQGFKNEQF
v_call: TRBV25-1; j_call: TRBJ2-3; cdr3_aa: ASSRGQGASDTQY
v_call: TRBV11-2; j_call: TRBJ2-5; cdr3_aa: ASSPRASGQETQY
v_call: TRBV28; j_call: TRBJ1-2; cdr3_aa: ASSSGIRGHT
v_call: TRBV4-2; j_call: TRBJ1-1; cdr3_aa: ASSPKVGGAGNTEAF
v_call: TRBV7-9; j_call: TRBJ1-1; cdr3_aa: ASSLFPGSPFPEAF
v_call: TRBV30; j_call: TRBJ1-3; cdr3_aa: AWSRDSGSGNTIY
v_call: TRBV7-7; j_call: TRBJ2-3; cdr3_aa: ASSSGGVHTDTQY
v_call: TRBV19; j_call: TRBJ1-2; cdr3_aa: ASSSRRGGDYGYT
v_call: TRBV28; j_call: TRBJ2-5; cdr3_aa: ASSSGGSWETQY
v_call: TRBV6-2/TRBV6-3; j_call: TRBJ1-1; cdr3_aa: ASSYGPGTEAF
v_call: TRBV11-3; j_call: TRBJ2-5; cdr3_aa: ASSPEYGETQY
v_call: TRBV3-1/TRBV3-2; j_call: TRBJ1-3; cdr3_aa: ASNLGTGDGNTIY